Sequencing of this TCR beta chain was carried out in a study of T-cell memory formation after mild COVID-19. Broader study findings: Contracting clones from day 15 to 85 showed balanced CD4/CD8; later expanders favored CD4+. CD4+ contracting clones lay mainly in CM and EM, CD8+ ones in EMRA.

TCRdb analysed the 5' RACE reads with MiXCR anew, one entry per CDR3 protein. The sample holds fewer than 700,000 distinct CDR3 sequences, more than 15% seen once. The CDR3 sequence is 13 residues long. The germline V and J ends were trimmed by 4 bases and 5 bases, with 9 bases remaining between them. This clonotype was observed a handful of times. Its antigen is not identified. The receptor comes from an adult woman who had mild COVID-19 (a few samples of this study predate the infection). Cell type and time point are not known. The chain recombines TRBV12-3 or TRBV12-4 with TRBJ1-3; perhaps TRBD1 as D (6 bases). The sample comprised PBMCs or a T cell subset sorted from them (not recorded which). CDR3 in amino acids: CASSSDSRNTIYF. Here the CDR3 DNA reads TGTGCCAGCAGTTCGGACAGTCGAAACACCATATATTTT.